These 15 T cell receptor beta chains came from one sample sequenced in a study of identical twins. MiXCR, applied by TCRdb to the 5' RACE reads, yields one record per CDR3 protein. The sample holds about 530,000 distinct CDR3 sequences; 20% to 25% are singletons and the top ten take 0.48%. These same data were also listed under a study on yellow fever vaccine responses in identical twins.

The sequencing sample was made of CD4+ T cells sorted from blood. The receptors were gathered from a young woman in good health.

The CDR3 loop reads CSVKRYNEQFF. In DNA form, the CDR3 reads TGCAGCGTTAAGCGGTACAATGAGCAGTTCTTC. The chain employs TRBV29-1 and TRBJ2-1, with D perhaps TRBD2 (5 bases). This CDR3 spans 11 amino acids. Germline loops: CDR1 SQVTM, CDR2 ANQGSEA. V was clipped by 5 bases and J by 4 bases, with 6 bases between them.

This rearrangement joins TRBV11-2 to TRBJ2-7; D is ambiguous. Germline V lookup: CDR1 SGHAT, CDR2 FQNNGV. V lost 3 bases, J lost 7 bases, and 13 bases lay in between. The CDR3 runs to 13 residues. CDR3 DNA: TGTGCCAGCAGCTTTGACCCCGACGGAGAGCAGTACTTC. It is translated as CASSFDPDGEQYF. Full variable domain (outside the CDR3, taken from reference TRBV11-2 and TRBJ2-7): EAGVAQSPRYKIIEKRQSVAFWCNPISGHATLYWYQQILGQGPKLLIQFQNNGVVDDSQLPKDRFSAERLKGVDSTLKIQPAKLEDSAVYLCASSFDPDGEQYFGPGTRLTVT.

A few counts support this clonotype. This sequence joins TRBV29-1 and TRBJ2-1, with 8 nucleotides matching TRBD1. The CDR3 length is 14 residues. Trimming at V came to 7 bases and at J to 9 bases, leaving 14 bases not matched to a gene. Germline V gene data show CDR1 as SQVTM and CDR2 as ANQGSEA. In nucleotides, the CDR3 is TGCAGCGCCGACGGCACAGGGGGACGGGGTGAGCAGTTCTTC. Amino acid sequence: CSADGTGGRGEQFF.

CDR3 loop: CASSVEGSSSTDTQYF. Here the CDR3 DNA reads TGTGCCAGCAGCGTAGAGGGTAGCTCGAGCACAGATACGCAGTATTTT. This sequence joins TRBV9 and TRBJ2-3; D is ambiguous. This CDR3 is 16 amino acids long. Germline CDR1 reads SGDLS; CDR2 reads YYNGEE. The ends were cut back, 0 bases at V and 0 bases at J, with 11 bases in the middle.

V usage is TRBV9 and J usage is TRBJ2-3, with D tentatively TRBD2 (6 bases). Trimming shortened V by 4 bases and J by 4 bases, and 16 bases separated the two germline ends. CDR3 length: 15 amino acids. Germline V gene lookup returns CDR1 SGDLS and CDR2 YYNGEE. The CDR3 protein is CASSSHPRESDTQYF. The CDR3, as DNA: TGTGCCAGCAGCTCCCACCCCCGGGAGTCAGATACGCAGTATTTT.

Regarding this clonotype: The junction and the germline gene differ at one end; a read error may be behind it. The rearrangement uses TRBV20-1 and TRBJ1-5, with D possibly TRBD1 on 5 matching bases. Per germline, CDR1 DFQATT and CDR2 SNEGSKA (reference sequence). The length of the CDR3 is 13 residues. The CDR3 spells CSARGEGGQPQHF. DNA of the CDR3: TGCAGTGCCAGAGGGGAGGGCGGTCAGCCCCAGCATTTT.

This clonotype has just a few counts. V usage is TRBV6-1 and J usage is TRBJ2-2; the match to TRBD2 covers 8 bases. The CDR3 is 15 amino acids. J gave up 8 bases and V 4 bases, and 9 bases lay outside the gene matches. Germline V gene data show CDR1 as MNHNS and CDR2 as SASEGT. The DNA of the CDR3 is TGTGCCAGCAGTGCGTCTAGCGGGCAGGGAGGGGAGCTGTTTTTT. Translation gives CASSASSGQGGELFF.

This clonotype was found a few times. The chain carries TRBV6-1 and TRBJ2-6; 7 bases match TRBD1. The CDR3 is 15 residues long. Trimming at V came to 8 bases and at J to 0 bases, leaving 4 bases not matched to a gene. Per germline, CDR1 MNHNS and CDR2 SASEGT. The CDR3 loop is CASRDRDSGANVLTF. The CDR3, as DNA: TGTGCCAGCCGCGACAGGGACTCTGGGGCCAACGTCCTGACTTTC.

V usage is TRBV20-1 and J usage is TRBJ2-6, with D possibly TRBD2 on 6 matching bases. Germline CDR1 is DFQATT and CDR2 is SNEGSKA (reference sequence). The germline V and J ends were trimmed by 0 bases and 2 bases, with 8 bases remaining between them. The CDR3 is 15 amino acids. For the CDR3, the DNA is TGCAGTGCTAGAGATCGGAGGGCTGGGGCCAACGTCCTGACTTTC. Translation gives CSARDRRAGANVLTF.

This clonotype came up many times. The chain has TRBV10-3 and TRBJ1-1; D remains ambiguous. Germline CDR1 ENHRY, CDR2 SYGVKD. The germline V and J ends were trimmed by 2 bases and 4 bases, with 14 bases remaining between them. The CDR3 is made up of 15 amino acids. This CDR3 is CAISELELPSTEAFF. In DNA form, the CDR3 reads TGTGCCATCAGTGAGCTCGAGCTTCCGAGCACTGAAGCTTTCTTT.

The rearrangement links TRBV15 to TRBJ2-1, with TRBD1 identical over 8 bases. J was trimmed by 7 bases and V by 3 bases; bases with no gene match: 11. This CDR3 spans 16 amino acids. CDR1 is LNHNV, CDR2 YYDKDF, per germline (reference sequence). CDR3 in DNA: TGTGCCACCAGCAGGAAGCAGGGGGCGAGGACGAATGAGCAGTTCTTC. This translates into CATSRKQGARTNEQFF.

A few counts support this clonotype. This chain connects TRBV12-3 or TRBV12-4 to TRBJ2-2, with TRBD2 matching 8 bases. The CDR3 spans 15 residues. V shed 7 bases and J 0 bases; nucleotides not matched to a gene: 4. As DNA, the CDR3 is TGTGCCAGCACCCTGACTAGCGCGAACACCGGGGAGCTGTTTTTT. Translated: CASTLTSANTGELFF.

The chain joins TRBV5-1 to TRBJ2-2; 13 nucleotides align to TRBD2. The CDR3 runs to 19 residues. The J segment lost 6 bases and the V segment lost 4 bases, leaving 15 bases of the junction unmatched. The germline gives CDR1 SGHRS, CDR2 YFSETQ. CDR3 amino acids: CASSQQLAGGPEWAGELFF. Here the CDR3 DNA reads TGCGCCAGCAGCCAGCAACTAGCGGGAGGGCCGGAGTGGGCCGGGGAGCTGTTTTTT.

This chain connects TRBV10-3 to TRBJ1-4; D remains ambiguous. The germline gives CDR1 ENHRY, CDR2 SYGVKD. This CDR3 is built from 13 residues. V lost 6 bases, J lost 0 bases, and 5 bases lay in between. CDR3 loop: CAIRGATNEKLFF. The CDR3 DNA sequence: TGTGCCATCAGGGGAGCAACTAATGAAAAACTGTTTTTT.

This clonotype was seen a few times. This sequence joins TRBV12-3 or TRBV12-4 and TRBJ1-2; no clear D. With 5 bases removed from V and 1 base from J, the gap between germline ends came to 8 bases. This CDR3 is 13 amino acids long. In DNA form, the CDR3 reads TGTGCCAGCAGTGTAGGGCATAACTATGGCTACACCTTC. Protein: CASSVGHNYGYTF.